This T cell receptor (beta chain) was identified during a study of T cell changes during pregnancy in multiple sclerosis. TCRdb's table, derived via immunoSEQ multiplex PCR, lists solely in-frame clones and lacks some. This sample carries fewer than 450 clones, approximately 50% of them seen once, and the ten largest clones take approximately 32%. A word on this clone: Its antigen is undetermined.

CDR1 and CDR2 from the germline V gene are SGHRS and YFSETQ. Unmatched junction bases numbered 5, after V lost 0 bases and J lost 0 bases. The CDR3 is made up of 16 amino acids. What was sequenced was cultured CD4+ T cells. The chain recombines TRBV5-1 with TRBJ1-1; the match to TRBD1 covers 7 bases. This sequence was found in a female patient with multiple sclerosis, enrolled in a pregnancy study. Some clones in this sample may be carry-over from other donors' samples. CDR3 sequence: CASSLAAGGMNTEAFF. Here the CDR3 DNA reads TGCGCCAGCAGCTTGGCGGCAGGGGGAATGAACACTGAAGCTTTCTTT. Full variable domain (missing parts from reference TRBV5-1 and TRBJ1-1): KAGVTQTPRYLIKTRGQQVTLSCSPISGHRSVSWYQQTPGQGLQFLFEYFSETQRNKGNFPGRFSGRQFSNSRSEMNVSTLELGDSALYLCASSLAAGGMNTEAFFGQGTRLTVV.